These T cell receptor beta chains were read from a single sample in a study of T cell responses to AZD1222 COVID-19 vaccine. Measured with immunoSEQ multiplex PCR; TCRdb has only the in-frame clones, and not every one. The data contain about 96,000 clones, about 89% of them singletons. The starting material was peripheral blood, obtained on day 0 of AZD1222 vaccination. These receptors all stem from an adult in good health. The CDR3 runs from the conserved cysteine through the conserved F or W. A D gene is named only where the DNA matches it firmly. The size field is filled for only some rows; it gives once, few, many or a size class.

V	D	J	size	CDR3	DNA
TRBV20-1	NA	TRBJ1-2	NA	CSASRDAGYTF	TGCAGTGCTAGTCGAGACGCTGGCTACACCTTC
TRBV4-2	NA	TRBJ2-3	NA	CASSQDLGQSHSTDTQYF	TGTGCCAGCAGCCAAGATCTAGGACAGAGTCATAGCACAGATACGCAGTATTTT
TRBV30	NA	TRBJ1-2	NA	CAWSLGTSYGYTF	TGTGCCTGGAGCCTCGGGACATCCTATGGCTACACCTTC
TRBV9	NA	TRBJ2-1	NA	CASSPRLGSYNEQFF	TGTGCCAGCAGCCCTCGACTCGGCTCCTACAATGAGCAGTTCTTC
TRBV19	NA	TRBJ2-3	NA	CASSISGTVTDTQYF	TGTGCCAGTAGTATTTCCGGGACGGTGACAGATACGCAGTATTTT
TRBV19	NA	TRBJ1-2	once	CASTTSRQNGYTF	TGTGCCAGTACCACCTCACGACAGAATGGCTACACCTTC
TRBV7-3	NA	TRBJ2-7	few	CASSLTHGHEQYF	TGTGCCAGCAGCTTAACCCACGGACACGAGCAGTACTTC
TRBV5-1	TRBD1	TRBJ1-1	NA	CASSLRTGDDEAFF	TGCGCCAGCAGCCTAAGGACAGGGGATGATGAAGCTTTCTTT
TRBV7-3	TRBD2	TRBJ2-2	NA	CASSLHLAGTNTGELFF	TGTGCCAGCAGCTTACACCTAGCGGGGACGAACACCGGGGAGCTGTTTTTT
TRBV28	NA	TRBJ2-3	NA	CASSRRGAADTQYF	TGTGCCAGCAGCCGCCGGGGGGCCGCAGATACGCAGTATTTT